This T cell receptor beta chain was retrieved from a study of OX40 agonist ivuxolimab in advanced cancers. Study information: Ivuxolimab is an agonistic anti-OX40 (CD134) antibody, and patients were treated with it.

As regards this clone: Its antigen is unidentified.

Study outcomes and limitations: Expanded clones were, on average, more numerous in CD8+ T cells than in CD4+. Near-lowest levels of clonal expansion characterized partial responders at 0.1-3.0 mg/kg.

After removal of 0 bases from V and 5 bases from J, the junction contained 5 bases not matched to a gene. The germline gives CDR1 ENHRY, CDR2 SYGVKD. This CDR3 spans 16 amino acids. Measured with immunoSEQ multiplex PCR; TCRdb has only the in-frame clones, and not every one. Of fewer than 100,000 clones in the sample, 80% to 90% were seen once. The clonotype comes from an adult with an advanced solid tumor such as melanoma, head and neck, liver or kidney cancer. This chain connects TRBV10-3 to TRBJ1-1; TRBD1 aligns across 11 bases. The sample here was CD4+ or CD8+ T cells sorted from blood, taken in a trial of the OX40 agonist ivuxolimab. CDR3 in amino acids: CAISESRGQGGTEAFF. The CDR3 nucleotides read TGTGCCATCAGTGAGTCGAGGGGACAGGGGGGGACTGAAGCTTTCTTT.